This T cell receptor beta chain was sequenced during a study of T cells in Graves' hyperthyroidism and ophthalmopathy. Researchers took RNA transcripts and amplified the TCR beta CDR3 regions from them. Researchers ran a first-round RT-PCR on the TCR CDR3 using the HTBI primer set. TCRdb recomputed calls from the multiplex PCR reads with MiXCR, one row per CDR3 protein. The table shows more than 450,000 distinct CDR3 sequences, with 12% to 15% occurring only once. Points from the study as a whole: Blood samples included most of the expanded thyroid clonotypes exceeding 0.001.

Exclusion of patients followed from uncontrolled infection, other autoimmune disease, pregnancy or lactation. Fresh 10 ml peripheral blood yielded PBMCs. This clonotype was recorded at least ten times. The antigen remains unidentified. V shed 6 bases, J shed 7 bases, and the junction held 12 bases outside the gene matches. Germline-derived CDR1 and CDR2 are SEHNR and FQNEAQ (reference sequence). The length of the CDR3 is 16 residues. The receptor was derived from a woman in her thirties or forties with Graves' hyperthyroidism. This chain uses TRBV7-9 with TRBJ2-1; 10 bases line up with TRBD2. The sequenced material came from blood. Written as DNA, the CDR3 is TGTGCCAGCAGATCAGGGCTAGCGGGAGTCTTAAATGAGCAGTTCTTC. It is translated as CASRSGLAGVLNEQFF.